This T cell receptor beta chain came from a study of blood T cells in healthy people across ages. This clonotype has only a few counts. Combining a sample-barcoded 5' primer with a J-beta primer mix, a second PCR ran for 7 to 11 cycles. In TCRdb, the 5' RACE reads were re-called with MiXCR into one record per CDR3 protein. In the table there are some 850,000 distinct CDR3 sequences, 20% to 30% of which are singletons. V lost 5 bases and J lost 1, with 11 bases in between. CDR3 length: 14 residues. Per germline, CDR1 PRHDT and CDR2 FYEKMQ (reference sequence). These data were likewise used in another study, on T cells of mothers and their children. This second study says: Regardless of relatedness, pairs show thymic selection shaping TCR recombination output in a similar manner.

Specimen: blood. This chain connects TRBV13 to TRBJ2-5; D call uncertain. The clonotype was recovered from a boy younger than 18 in good health. In DNA, the CDR3 is TGTGCCAGCAGCCATAGACTCATCCAAGAGACCCAGTACTTC. Translation gives CASSHRLIQETQYF.